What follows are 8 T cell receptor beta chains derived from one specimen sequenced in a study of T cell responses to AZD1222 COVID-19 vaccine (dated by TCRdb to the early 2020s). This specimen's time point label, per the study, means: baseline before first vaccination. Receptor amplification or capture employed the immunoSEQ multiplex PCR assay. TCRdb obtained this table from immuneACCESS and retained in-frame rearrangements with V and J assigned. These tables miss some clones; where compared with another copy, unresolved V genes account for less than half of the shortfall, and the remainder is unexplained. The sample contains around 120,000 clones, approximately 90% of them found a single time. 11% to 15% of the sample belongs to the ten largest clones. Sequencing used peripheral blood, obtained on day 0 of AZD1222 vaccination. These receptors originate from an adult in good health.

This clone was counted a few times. CDR3: CASSQDPMNTEAFF. CDR3 nucleotide sequence: TGTGCCAGCAGCCAAGACCCTATGAACACTGAAGCTTTCTTT. The chain recombines TRBV7-9 with TRBJ1-1; D uncertain. The germline CDR1 and CDR2 sequences are SEHNR and FQNEAQ (reference sequence). The CDR3 is 14 residues long. Between the trimmed V and J ends, which lost 5 bases and 0 bases, there was a span of 10 bases.

The CDR3 region has the DNA TGTGCCAGCAAATGGACAGCGGGAGCCTATGGCTACACCTTC. Its translation is CASKWTAGAYGYTF. This chain joins TRBV6-5 and TRBJ1-2, with D perhaps TRBD1 (6 bases). CDR3 length: 14 residues. Germline assignment: CDR1 MNHEY and CDR2 SVGAGI. The germline V and J ends were trimmed by 7 bases and 4 bases, with 16 bases remaining between them.

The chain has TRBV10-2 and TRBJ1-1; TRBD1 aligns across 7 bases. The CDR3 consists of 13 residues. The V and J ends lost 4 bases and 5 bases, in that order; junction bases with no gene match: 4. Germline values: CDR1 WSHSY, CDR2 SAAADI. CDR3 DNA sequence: TGCGCCAGCAGTGGACAGGGCGGGACTGAAGCTTTCTTT. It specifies CASSGQGGTEAFF.

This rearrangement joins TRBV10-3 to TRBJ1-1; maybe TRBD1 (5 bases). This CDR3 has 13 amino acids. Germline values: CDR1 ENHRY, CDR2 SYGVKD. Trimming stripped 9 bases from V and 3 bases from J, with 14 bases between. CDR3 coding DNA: TGTGCCATAACCCTCGGAGGGGACACTGAAGCTTTCTTT. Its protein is CAITLGGDTEAFF.

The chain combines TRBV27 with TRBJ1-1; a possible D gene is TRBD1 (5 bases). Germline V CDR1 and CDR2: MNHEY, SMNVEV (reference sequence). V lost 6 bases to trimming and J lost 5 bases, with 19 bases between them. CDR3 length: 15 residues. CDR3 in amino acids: CASSPSWAGSTEAFF. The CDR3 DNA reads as TGTGCCAGCAGCCCTTCCTGGGCAGGGTCGACTGAAGCTTTCTTT.

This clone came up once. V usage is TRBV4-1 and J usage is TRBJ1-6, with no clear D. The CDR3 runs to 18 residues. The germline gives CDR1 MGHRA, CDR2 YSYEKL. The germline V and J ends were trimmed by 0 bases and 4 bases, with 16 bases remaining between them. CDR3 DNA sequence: TGCGCCAGCAGCCAAGAAGCCAGGACCTCAATTTATAATTCACCCCTCCACTTT. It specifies CASSQEARTSIYNSPLHF.

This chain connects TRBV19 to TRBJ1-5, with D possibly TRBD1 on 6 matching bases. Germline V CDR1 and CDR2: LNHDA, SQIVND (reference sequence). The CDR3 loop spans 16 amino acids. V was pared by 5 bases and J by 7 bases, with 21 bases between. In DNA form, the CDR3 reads TGTGCCAGTAGTCATACTCTCAGGGGCGCGTTGCAGCCCCAGCATTTT. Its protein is CASSHTLRGALQPQHF.

The CDR3: CASSLTAGTGRETQYF. CDR3 bases: TGTGCCAGCAGTCTTACCGCCGGGACAGGGAGAGAGACCCAGTACTTC. V gene TRBV27 combines with J gene TRBJ2-5; 9 nucleotides align to TRBD1. From germline, CDR1 is MNHEY and CDR2 SMNVEV (reference sequence). V trimming: 5 bases; J trimming: 4 bases; junction bases outside the gene matches: 11. This CDR3 has 16 residues.